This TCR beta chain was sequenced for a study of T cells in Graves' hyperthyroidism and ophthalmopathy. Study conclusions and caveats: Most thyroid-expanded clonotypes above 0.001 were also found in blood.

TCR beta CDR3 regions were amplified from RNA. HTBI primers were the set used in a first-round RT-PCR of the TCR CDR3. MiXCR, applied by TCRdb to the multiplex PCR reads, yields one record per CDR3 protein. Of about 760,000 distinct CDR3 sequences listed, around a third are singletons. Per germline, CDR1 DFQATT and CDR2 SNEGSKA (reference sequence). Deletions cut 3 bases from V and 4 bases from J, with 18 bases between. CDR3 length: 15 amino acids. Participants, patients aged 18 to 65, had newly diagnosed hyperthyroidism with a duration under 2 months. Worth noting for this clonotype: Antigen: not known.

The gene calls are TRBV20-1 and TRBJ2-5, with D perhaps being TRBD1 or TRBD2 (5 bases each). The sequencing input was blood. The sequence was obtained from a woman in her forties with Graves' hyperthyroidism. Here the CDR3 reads CSARSGSGRGETQYF. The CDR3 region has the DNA TGCAGTGCTAGGTCGGGGTCGGGGCGAGGAGAGACCCAGTACTTC.